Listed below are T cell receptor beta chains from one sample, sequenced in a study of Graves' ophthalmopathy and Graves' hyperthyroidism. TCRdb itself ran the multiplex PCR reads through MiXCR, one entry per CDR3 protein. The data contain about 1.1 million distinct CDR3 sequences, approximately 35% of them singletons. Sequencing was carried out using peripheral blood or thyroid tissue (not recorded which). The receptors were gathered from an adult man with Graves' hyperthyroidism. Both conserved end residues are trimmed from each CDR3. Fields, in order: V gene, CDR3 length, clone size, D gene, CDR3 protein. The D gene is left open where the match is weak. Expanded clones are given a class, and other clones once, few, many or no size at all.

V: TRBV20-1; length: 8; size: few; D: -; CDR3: SARDDGYT
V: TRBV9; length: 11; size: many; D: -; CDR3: AKKQTGSYEQY
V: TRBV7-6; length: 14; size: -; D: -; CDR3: ASSSRGAGVAYEQY
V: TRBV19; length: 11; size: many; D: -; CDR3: ASIQGSGTEAF
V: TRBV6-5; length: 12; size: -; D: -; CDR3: ASSYSKQGRKLF
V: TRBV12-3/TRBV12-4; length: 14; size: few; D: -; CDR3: ASSPSTDKNTGELF
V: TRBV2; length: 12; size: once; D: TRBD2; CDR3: ASSSPGLDAEQY
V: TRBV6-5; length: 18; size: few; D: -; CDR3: ASSSPPGRQPYGANYGYT
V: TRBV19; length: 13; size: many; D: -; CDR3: ASSIFIRLNTEAF
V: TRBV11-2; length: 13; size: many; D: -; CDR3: ASSLASDSSYEQY
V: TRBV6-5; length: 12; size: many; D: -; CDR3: ASRRSRADTEAF
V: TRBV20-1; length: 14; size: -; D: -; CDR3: SGEFPQEGNSYEQY
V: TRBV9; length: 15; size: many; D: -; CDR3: ASSVEPAGNMNTEAF
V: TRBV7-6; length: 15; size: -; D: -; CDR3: ASSLVAGLSTNTEAF
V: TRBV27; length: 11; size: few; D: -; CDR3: ASQTYGGGTQY
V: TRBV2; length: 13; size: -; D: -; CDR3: ASSEARGPNTEAF
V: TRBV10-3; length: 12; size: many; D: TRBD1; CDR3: AIRTEGASSPLH
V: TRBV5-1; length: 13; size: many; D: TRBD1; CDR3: ASSDPGTGNEKLF
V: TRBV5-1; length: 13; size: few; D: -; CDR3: ASSLIPGEIGEQY
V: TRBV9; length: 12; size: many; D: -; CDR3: ASSVVPEAEKLF
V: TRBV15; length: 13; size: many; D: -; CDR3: ATSKGSGDQETQY
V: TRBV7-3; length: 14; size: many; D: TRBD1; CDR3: ASSQSGQGGNSPLH
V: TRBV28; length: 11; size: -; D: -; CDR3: ASKESGLYEQY
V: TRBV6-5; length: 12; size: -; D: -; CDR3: ASNPQTANYGYT
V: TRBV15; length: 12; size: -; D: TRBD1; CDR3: ATSTGQGFQEQY
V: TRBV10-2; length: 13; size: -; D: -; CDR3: ASSEDGRLNTEAF
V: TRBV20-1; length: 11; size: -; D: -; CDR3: SAWRAQGGELF
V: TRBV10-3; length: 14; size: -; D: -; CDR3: ASSYDTWAAMETQY
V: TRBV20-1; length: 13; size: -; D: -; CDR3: SARDGGLGANVLT
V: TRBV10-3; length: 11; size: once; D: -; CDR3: AIIGQHNQPQH